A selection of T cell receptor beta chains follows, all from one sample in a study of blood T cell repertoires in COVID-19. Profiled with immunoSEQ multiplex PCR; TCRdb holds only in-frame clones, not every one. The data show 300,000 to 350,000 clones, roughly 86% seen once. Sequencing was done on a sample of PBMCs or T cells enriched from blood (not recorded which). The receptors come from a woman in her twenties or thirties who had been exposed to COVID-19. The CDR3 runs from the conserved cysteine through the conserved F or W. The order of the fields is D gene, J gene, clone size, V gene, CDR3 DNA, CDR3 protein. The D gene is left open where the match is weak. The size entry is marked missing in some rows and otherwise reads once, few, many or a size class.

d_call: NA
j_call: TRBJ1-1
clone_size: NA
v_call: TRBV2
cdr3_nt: TGTGCCAGCAGGGGGAGGTTGAACACTGAAGCTTTCTTT
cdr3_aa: CASRGRLNTEAFF

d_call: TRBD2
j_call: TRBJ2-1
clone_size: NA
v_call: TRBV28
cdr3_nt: TGTGCCAGTTCGGGACTAGCGGGACTCAACTACAATGAGCAGTTCTTC
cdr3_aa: CASSGLAGLNYNEQFF

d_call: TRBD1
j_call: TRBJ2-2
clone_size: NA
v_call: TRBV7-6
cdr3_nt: TGTGCCAGCAGCTTCACACAGGGGGGCACCGGGGAGCTGTTTTTT
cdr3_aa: CASSFTQGGTGELFF

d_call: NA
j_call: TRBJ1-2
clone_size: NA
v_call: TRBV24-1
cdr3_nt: TGTGCCACCAGTGATTTGCGTGGCTACACCTTC
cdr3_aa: CATSDLRGYTF

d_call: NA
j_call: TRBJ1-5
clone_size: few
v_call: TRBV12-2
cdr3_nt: TGTGCAAGTCGCTCCCGGGCGGGGTATAGTAGCAATCAGCCCCAGCATTTT
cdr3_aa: CASRSRAGYSSNQPQHF

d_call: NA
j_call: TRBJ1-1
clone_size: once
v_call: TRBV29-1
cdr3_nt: TGCAGCGTTTCCGACAATCCGCGTCGTTATGAAGCTTTCTTT
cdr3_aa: CSVSDNPRRYEAFF

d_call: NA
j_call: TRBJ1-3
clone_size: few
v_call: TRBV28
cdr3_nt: TGTGCCAGCACCTTCACGAGGTTCTCTGGAAACACCATATATTTT
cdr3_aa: CASTFTRFSGNTIYF

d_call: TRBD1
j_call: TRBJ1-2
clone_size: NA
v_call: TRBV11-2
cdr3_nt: TGTGCCAGCAGCCCGGGACAGGGGTTCAACTATGGCTACACCTTC
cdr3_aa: CASSPGQGFNYGYTF

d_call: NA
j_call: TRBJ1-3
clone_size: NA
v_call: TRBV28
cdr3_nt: TGTGCCAGCACGCCTGGCGGCAGTACCTCTGGAAACACCATATATTTT
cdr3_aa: CASTPGGSTSGNTIYF

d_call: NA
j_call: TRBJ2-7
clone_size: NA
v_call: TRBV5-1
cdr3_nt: TGCGCCAGCAGCTTGGCCAGTCGCTACGAGCAGTACTTC
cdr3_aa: CASSLASRYEQYF

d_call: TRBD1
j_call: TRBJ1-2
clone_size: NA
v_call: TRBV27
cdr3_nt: TGTGCCAGCAGTTTGGCGACAGGGAACTATGGCTACACCTTC
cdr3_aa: CASSLATGNYGYTF

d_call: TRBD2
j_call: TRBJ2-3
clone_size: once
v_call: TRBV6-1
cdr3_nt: TGTGCCAGCAGTGATTGGCGGGAGAAGGGCGCAGATACGCAGTATTTT
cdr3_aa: CASSDWREKGADTQYF

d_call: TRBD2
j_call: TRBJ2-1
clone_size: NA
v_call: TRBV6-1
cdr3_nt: TGTGCCAGCAGTGAGGGTCTAGCGGGAGGGTTATACAATGAGCAGTTCTTC
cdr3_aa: CASSEGLAGGLYNEQFF

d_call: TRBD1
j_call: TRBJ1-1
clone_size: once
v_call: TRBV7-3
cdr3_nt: TGTGCCAGCAGCCTGAGATCAGGGGGTGAAGCTTTCTTT
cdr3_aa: CASSLRSGGEAFF

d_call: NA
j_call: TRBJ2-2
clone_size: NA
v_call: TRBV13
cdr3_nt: TGTGCCAGCAGCTTAGGCCGGGGGACCGGGGAGCTGTTTTTT
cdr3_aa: CASSLGRGTGELFF

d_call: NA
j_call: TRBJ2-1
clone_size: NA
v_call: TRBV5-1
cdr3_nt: TGCGCCAGCAGTCATGACAGATATGAGCAGTTCTTC
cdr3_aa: CASSHDRYEQFF

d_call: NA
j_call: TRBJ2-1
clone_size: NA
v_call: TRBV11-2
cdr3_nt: TGTGCCAGCAGCTTAGGGTCATCGAGTGTGCAGTTCTTC
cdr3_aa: CASSLGSSSVQFF

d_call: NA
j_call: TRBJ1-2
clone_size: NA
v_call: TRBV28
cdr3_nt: TGTGCCAGCAGGGGCGACAGCTACCTAGGGGAAGCTAACTATGGCTACACCTTC
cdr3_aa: CASRGDSYLGEANYGYTF

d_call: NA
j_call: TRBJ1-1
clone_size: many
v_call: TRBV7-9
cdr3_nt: TGTGCCAGCAGCTTAGGGGGCGTAGGGACTGAAGCTTTCTTT
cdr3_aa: CASSLGGVGTEAFF

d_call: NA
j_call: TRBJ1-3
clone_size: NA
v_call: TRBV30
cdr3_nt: TGTGCCTGGAGTGTCTCAGGGAGGCTCTTGGGCACCATATATTTT
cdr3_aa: CAWSVSGRLLGTIYF

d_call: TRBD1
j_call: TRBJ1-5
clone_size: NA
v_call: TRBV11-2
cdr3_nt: TGTGCCAGCAGCTTTACAGGGGGGGGGAATCAGCCCCAGCATTTT
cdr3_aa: CASSFTGGGNQPQHF

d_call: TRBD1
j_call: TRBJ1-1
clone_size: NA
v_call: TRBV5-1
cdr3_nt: TGCGCCAGCAGCTGGACAGGGGCGGCTAACACTGAAGCTTTCTTT
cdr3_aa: CASSWTGAANTEAFF